Presented here are 23 T cell receptor beta chains from one specimen sequenced in a study of T cell repertoires in cytomegalovirus infection. These receptors have no known antigen. TCRdb independently ran MiXCR on the reads; one entry per CDR3 protein. The sample yields around 140,000 distinct CDR3 sequences, 25% to 35% seen once. Sequencing was performed on CD8+ T cells from cultured PBMCs, taken from culture after CMV antigen stimulation. These receptor sequences come from a human donor in good health (CMV status not recorded). Some clones in this sample may be carry-over from other donors' samples.

The sample holds many counts of this clonotype. The V gene is TRBV7-7, the J gene TRBJ1-1, with D hard to call. Germline V gene sequence: CDR1 SSHAT, CDR2 FNYEAQ (reference sequence). This CDR3 contains 13 residues. V shed 4 bases and J shed 4 bases, with 10 bases lying between them. The CDR3 region has the DNA TGTGCCAGCAGCTCCCGCCCCGGCACTGAAGCTTTCTTT. This sequence encodes CASSSRPGTEAFF.

The chain is built from TRBV6-1 and TRBJ2-7; weak D call: TRBD1 (5 bases). Per germline, CDR1 MNHNS and CDR2 SASEGT. Deletions cut 8 bases from V and 1 base from J, with 12 bases between. This CDR3 contains 13 residues. CDR3 nucleotide sequence: TGTGCCAGCCACCAGGGCAGATCCTACGAGCAGTACTTC. As protein: CASHQGRSYEQYF.

This clonotype was seen more than once but under ten times. The gene calls are TRBV28 and TRBJ1-5; 7 bases match TRBD1. V lost 6 bases and J lost 3; bases outside the gene matches: 8. Germline V gives CDR1 MDHEN, CDR2 SYDVKM. The CDR3 totals 15 residues. Here the CDR3 DNA reads TGTGCCAGCAGCCCCGGGACAGTAAACAATCAGCCCCAGCATTTT. Amino acid sequence: CASSPGTVNNQPQHF.

Only a few counts were recorded for this clonotype. The chain recombines TRBV4-1 with TRBJ2-7, with a possible D match to TRBD2 (6 bases). This CDR3 spans 18 amino acids. V gave up 0 bases and J gave up 4 bases, with 22 bases separating them. Germline lookup yields CDR1 MGHRA and CDR2 YSYEKL. CDR3 in amino acids: CASSQERDGGVPPYEQYF. CDR3 coding DNA: TGCGCCAGCAGCCAAGAGAGGGATGGCGGGGTGCCGCCTTACGAGCAGTACTTC.

The rearrangement uses TRBV12-3 or TRBV12-4 and TRBJ1-1, with TRBD1 matching 7 bases. This CDR3 is built from 16 residues. J was trimmed by 2 bases and V by 6 bases; bases with no gene match: 12. CDR3 sequence reads: CASRRLQGPTNTEAFF. DNA for the CDR3: TGTGCCAGCAGGCGACTACAGGGGCCTACCAACACTGAAGCTTTCTTT.

This clonotype came up many times. The chain employs TRBV7-2 and TRBJ2-1; no firm D call. Trimming cost V 0 bases and J 3 bases, with 15 bases left between them. Germline V gene sequence: CDR1 SGHTA, CDR2 FQGNSA. This CDR3 is built from 17 residues. The CDR3 here is CASSLAPYLYSYNEQFF. DNA of the CDR3: TGTGCCAGCAGCTTAGCCCCATACCTCTACAGCTACAATGAGCAGTTCTTC.

The V gene is TRBV30, the J gene TRBJ2-2; D is uncertain. The CDR3 covers 13 residues. CDR1 GTSNPN and CDR2 SVGIG come from the germline V gene (reference sequence). V lost 7 bases, J lost 0 bases, and 9 bases lay in between. The CDR3 loop is CASDVPNTGELFF. CDR3 nucleotide sequence: TGTGCCTCGGACGTACCGAACACCGGGGAGCTGTTTTTT.

The sample holds one count of this clonotype. The V and J genes are TRBV19 and TRBJ1-2; the D gene is possibly TRBD1 (5 bases). The CDR3 is 14 residues long. V dropped 3 bases and J dropped 2 bases, with 10 bases sitting between them. The V gene's germline CDR1 is LNHDA and CDR2 SQIVND (reference sequence). The CDR3 DNA reads TGTGCCAGTAGTATCGTGGGGGGGAACTATGGCTACACCTTC. This translates into CASSIVGGNYGYTF.

This clonotype has a count of ten or more. V gene TRBV7-2 combines with J gene TRBJ2-3; 8 nucleotides align to TRBD2. The CDR3 spans 20 residues. Germline values: CDR1 SGHTA, CDR2 FQGNSA. The V gene end was trimmed by 2 bases and the J gene end by 1 base; junction bases not matched to a gene: 17. The DNA of the CDR3 is TGTGCCAGCAGCTTACCTAGCGGAGCGGGGGCCACCGGGGGCACAGATACGCAGTATTTT. Translating gives CASSLPSGAGATGGTDTQYF.

The V call is TRBV11-1, the J call TRBJ2-1; 9 bases align to TRBD2. This CDR3 is built from 15 residues. The V gene's germline CDR1 is SGHAT and CDR2 FQDESV (reference sequence). V shed 5 bases and J 2 bases; nucleotides not matched to a gene: 4. CDR3 sequence reads: CASSPVAGAYNEQFF. For the CDR3, the DNA is TGTGCCAGCAGCCCAGTAGCGGGGGCCTACAATGAGCAGTTCTTC.

The rearrangement uses TRBV4-1 and TRBJ2-5; the D gene is possibly TRBD2 (6 bases). The V gene lost 0 bases and the J gene lost 1 base, with 9 bases spanning the gap. CDR1 is MGHRA and CDR2 is YSYEKL in the germline V gene. CDR3 length: 15 amino acids. The CDR3 region is CASSQDRAGQETQYF. In DNA form, the CDR3 reads TGCGCCAGCAGCCAAGATAGAGCGGGCCAAGAGACCCAGTACTTC.

This clonotype has a count of ten or more. The rearrangement joins TRBV12-3 or TRBV12-4 to TRBJ1-1; D is ambiguous. The V gene lost 3 bases and the J gene lost 6 bases, with 14 bases spanning the gap. This CDR3 is built from 14 residues. Written as DNA, the CDR3 is TGTGCCAGCAGTTTGATCGGTGCTTTTGCTGAAGCTTTCTTT. Translation: CASSLIGAFAEAFF.

The chain carries TRBV25-1 and TRBJ1-1, with no clear D. Trimming left V 4 bases short and J 0 bases short, with 6 bases between. CDR3 length equals 13 residues. Germline CDR1 and CDR2: MGHDK and SYGVNS. This CDR3 reads CASSGYMNTEAFF. As DNA, the CDR3 is TGTGCCAGCAGTGGATATATGAACACTGAAGCTTTCTTT.

The V gene is TRBV27, the J gene TRBJ1-1; 7 nucleotides agree with TRBD1. This CDR3 comprises 14 residues. Germline loops: CDR1 MNHEY, CDR2 SMNVEV (reference sequence). V was clipped by 3 bases and J by 5 bases; unmatched bases: 6. The DNA of the CDR3 is TGTGCCAGCAGTTTTGGGCCAGGGGGAACTGAAGCTTTCTTT. Its translation: CASSFGPGGTEAFF.

This clonotype appeared once. The CDR3 spells CSGNENTEAFF. CDR3 nucleotides: TGCAGCGGGAACGAGAACACTGAAGCTTTCTTT. V and J are TRBV20-1 and TRBJ1-1; no clear D. The germline CDR1 and CDR2 sequences are DFQATT and SNEGSKA (reference sequence). The CDR3 loop spans 11 amino acids.

The chain has TRBV12-3 or TRBV12-4 and TRBJ2-2, with D uncertain. This CDR3 has 13 residues. Trimming cost V 5 bases and J 1 base, with 5 bases left between them. The CDR3 here is CASSPVNTGELFF. The CDR3 nucleotides are TGTGCCAGCAGTCCAGTGAACACCGGGGAGCTGTTTTTT.

The chain has TRBV27 and TRBJ2-7; D uncertain. Germline values: CDR1 MNHEY, CDR2 SMNVEV (reference sequence). The germline V and J ends were trimmed by 5 bases and 2 bases, with 16 bases remaining between them. CDR3 length: 15 amino acids. The CDR3 here is CASSTIARNTYEQYF. The CDR3 nucleotides read TGTGCCAGCAGTACGATAGCCAGGAATACCTACGAGCAGTACTTC.

The DNA for the CDR3 is TGTGCCAGCAGTGAAGGGACTACATACTACAATGAGCAGTTCTTC. Its protein product is CASSEGTTYYNEQFF. V and J are TRBV2 and TRBJ2-1, with a weak D call TRBD2 (6 bases). V lost 1 base and J 3 bases, leaving 10 bases between the germline ends. CDR1 and CDR2 (germline): SNHLY, FYNNEI. The CDR3 loop spans 15 amino acids.

This clonotype was observed at least ten times. The chain links TRBV27 to TRBJ1-1; tentatively, D is TRBD1 (6 bases). Trimming shortened V by 0 bases and J by 4 bases, and 6 bases separated the two germline ends. Germline CDR1 MNHEY, CDR2 SMNVEV (reference sequence). The CDR3 length is 13 residues. In nucleotides, the CDR3 is TGTGCCAGCAGTTTATCCAGGGGCACTGAAGCTTTCTTT. As protein: CASSLSRGTEAFF.

This clonotype has only a few counts. The genes are TRBV7-9 and TRBJ1-4, with 7 bases aligning to TRBD1. The V gene's germline CDR1 is SEHNR and CDR2 FQNEAQ (reference sequence). The CDR3 has 17 amino acids. With 5 bases clipped from V and 8 bases from J, the junction kept 17 bases outside the gene matches. The CDR3 nucleotides read TGTGCCAGCAGCGATCCTAGGGGGAGGGGGCAAGGAGAAAAACTGTTTTTT. Residues: CASSDPRGRGQGEKLFF.

The gene calls are TRBV7-6 and TRBJ2-1; D gene uncertain. The CDR3 is 15 amino acids. V was trimmed by 1 base and J by 8 bases, leaving 15 bases between them. Germline V gene data show CDR1 as SGHVS and CDR2 as FNYEAQ. The CDR3 coding sequence is TGTGCCAGCAGCTTAGGGACCAGCGCTGTCGATGAGCAGTTCTTC. Protein sequence: CASSLGTSAVDEQFF.

The chain employs TRBV7-2 and TRBJ2-5; a possible D gene is TRBD2 (5 bases). The V and J ends lost 11 bases and 4 bases respectively, with 11 bases between them. This CDR3 is 11 amino acids long. The V gene's germline CDR1 is SGHTA and CDR2 FQGNSA. The CDR3 here is CAERRGETQYF. CDR3 bases: TGTGCCGAAAGACGGGGAGAGACCCAGTACTTC.

V and J are TRBV27 and TRBJ2-4, with D unresolved. The CDR3 is 14 amino acids. Trimming removed 5 bases at V and 0 bases at J, with 8 bases between. The germline gives CDR1 MNHEY, CDR2 SMNVEV (reference sequence). This CDR3 is CASSTPLAKNIQYF. The CDR3, as DNA: TGTGCCAGCAGTACACCACTAGCCAAAAACATTCAGTACTTC.